The following is a T cell receptor beta chain sequence with its context. These data originate in a study of sequential checkpoint blockade in melanoma. CDR1 and CDR2 from the germline V gene are LNHDA and SQIVND (reference sequence). The V gene lost 5 bases and the J gene lost 1 base, with 14 bases spanning the gap. The CDR3 has 15 amino acids. Noted treatment: randomized to nivolumab then ipilimumab (arm A) or the reverse (arm B). Profiled with immunoSEQ multiplex PCR; TCRdb holds only in-frame clones, not every one. Of roughly 18,000 clones in the sample, roughly two thirds were seen once. V and J are TRBV19 and TRBJ1-1; a possible D gene is TRBD1 (5 bases). This TCR was recovered from a human donor with melanoma. The sample in question was tumor tissue (inferred from file names), obtained from a patient given nivolumab and ipilimumab in sequence. The CDR3 spells CASSLHGTANTEAFF. The CDR3 nucleotides are TGTGCCAGTAGTCTTCACGGGACGGCGAACACTGAAGCTTTCTTT.